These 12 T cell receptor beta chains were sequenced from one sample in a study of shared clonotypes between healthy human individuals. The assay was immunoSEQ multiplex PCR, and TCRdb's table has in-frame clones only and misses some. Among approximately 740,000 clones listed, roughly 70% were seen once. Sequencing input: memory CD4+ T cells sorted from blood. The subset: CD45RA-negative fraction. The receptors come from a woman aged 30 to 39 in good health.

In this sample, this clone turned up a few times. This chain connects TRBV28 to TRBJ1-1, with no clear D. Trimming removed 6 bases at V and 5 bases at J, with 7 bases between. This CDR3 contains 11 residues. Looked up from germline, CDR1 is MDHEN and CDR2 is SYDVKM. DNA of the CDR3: TGTGCCAGCAGATACATAACTGAAGCTTTCTTT. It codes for CASRYITEAFF.

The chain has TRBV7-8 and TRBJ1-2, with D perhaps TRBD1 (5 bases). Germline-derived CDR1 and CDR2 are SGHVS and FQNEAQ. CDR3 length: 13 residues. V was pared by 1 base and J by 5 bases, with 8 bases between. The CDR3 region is CASSLGQTYGYTF. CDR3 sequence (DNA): TGTGCCAGCAGCTTAGGACAGACGTATGGCTACACCTTC. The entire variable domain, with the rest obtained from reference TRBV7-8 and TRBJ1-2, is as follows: GAGVSQSPRYKVAKRGQDVALRCDPISGHVSLFWYQQALGQGPEFLTYFQNEAQLDKSGLPSDRFFAERPEGSVSTLKIQRTQQEDSAVYLCASSLGQTYGYTFGSGTRLTVV.

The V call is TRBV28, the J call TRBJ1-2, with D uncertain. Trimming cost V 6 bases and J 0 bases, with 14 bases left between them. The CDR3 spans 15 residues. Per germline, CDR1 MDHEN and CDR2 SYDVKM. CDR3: CASRPPSAPNYGYTF. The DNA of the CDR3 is TGTGCCAGCAGACCTCCAAGCGCACCTAACTATGGCTACACCTTC.

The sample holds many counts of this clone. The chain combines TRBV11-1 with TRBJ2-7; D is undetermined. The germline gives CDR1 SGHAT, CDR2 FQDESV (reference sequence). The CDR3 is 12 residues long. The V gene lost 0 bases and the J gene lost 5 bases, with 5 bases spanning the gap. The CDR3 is CASSLAGNEQYF. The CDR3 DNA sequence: TGTGCCAGCAGCTTAGCGGGCAACGAGCAGTACTTC.

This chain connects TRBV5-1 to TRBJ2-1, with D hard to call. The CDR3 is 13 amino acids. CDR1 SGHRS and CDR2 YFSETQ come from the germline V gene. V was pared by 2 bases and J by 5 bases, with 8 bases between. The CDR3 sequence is CASSFTQDNEQFF. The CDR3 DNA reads TGCGCCAGCAGCTTCACACAAGACAATGAGCAGTTCTTC.

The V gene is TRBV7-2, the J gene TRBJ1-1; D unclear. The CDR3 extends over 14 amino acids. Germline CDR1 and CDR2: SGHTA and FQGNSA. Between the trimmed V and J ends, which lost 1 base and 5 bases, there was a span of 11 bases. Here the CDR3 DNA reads TGTGCCAGCAGCTTAGAGGGAGGAAGGACTGAAGCTTTCTTT. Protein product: CASSLEGGRTEAFF.

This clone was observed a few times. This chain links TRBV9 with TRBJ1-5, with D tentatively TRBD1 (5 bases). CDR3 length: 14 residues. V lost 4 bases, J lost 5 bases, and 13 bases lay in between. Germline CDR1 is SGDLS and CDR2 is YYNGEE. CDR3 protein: CASSPRWDHQPQHF. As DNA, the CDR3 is TGTGCCAGCAGCCCTCGATGGGACCATCAGCCCCAGCATTTT. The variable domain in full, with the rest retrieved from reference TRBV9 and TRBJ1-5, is DSGVTQTPKHLITATGQRVTLRCSPRSGDLSVYWYQQSLDQGLQFLIQYYNGEERAKGNILERFSAQQFPDLHSELNLSSLELGDSALYFCASSPRWDHQPQHFGDGTRLSIL.

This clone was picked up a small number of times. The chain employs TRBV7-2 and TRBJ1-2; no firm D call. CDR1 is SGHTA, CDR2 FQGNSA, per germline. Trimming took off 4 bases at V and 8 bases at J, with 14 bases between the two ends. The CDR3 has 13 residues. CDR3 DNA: TGTGCCAGCAGCTCCTTTGACGTTTCGGGCTACACCTTC. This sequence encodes CASSSFDVSGYTF.

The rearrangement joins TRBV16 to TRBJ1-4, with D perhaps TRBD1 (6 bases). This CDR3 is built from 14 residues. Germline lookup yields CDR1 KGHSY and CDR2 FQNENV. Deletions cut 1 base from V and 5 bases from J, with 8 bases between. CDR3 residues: CASSQLTGNEKLFF. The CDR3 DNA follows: TGTGCCAGCAGCCAATTAACAGGGAATGAAAAACTGTTTTTT.

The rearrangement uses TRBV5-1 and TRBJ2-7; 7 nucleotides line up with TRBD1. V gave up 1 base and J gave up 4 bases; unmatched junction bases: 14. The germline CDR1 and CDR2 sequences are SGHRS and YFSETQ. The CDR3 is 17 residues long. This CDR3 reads CASSLQTGEPHRYEQYF. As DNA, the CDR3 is TGCGCCAGCAGCTTGCAAACAGGGGAGCCACATCGGTACGAGCAGTACTTC.

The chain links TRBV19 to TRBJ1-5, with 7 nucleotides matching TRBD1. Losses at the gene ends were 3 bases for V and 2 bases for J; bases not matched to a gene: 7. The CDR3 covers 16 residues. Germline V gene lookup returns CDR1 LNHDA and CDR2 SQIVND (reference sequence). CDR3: CASSIPDRVRNQPQHF. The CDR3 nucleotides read TGTGCCAGTAGTATCCCCGACAGGGTTCGCAATCAGCCCCAGCATTTT.

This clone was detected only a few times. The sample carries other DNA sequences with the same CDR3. This chain's CDR3 is CAWSPGRVGTEAFF. CDR3 sequence (DNA): TGTGCCTGGAGCCCCGGCAGGGTAGGAACTGAAGCTTTCTTT. This rearrangement joins TRBV30 to TRBJ1-1, with D tentatively TRBD1 (5 bases). This CDR3 is built from 14 residues. The germline V and J ends were trimmed by 3 bases and 5 bases, with 16 bases remaining between them. CDR1 is GTSNPN, CDR2 SVGIG, per germline (reference sequence).